These 30 T cell receptor beta chains share one sample of origin, sequenced in a study of Ad26.COV2.S vaccination and SARS-CoV-2 variants. The repertoire was sequenced with immunoSEQ multiplex PCR; TCRdb's copy has only in-frame clones and lacks some. The data contain approximately 410,000 clones, more than 75% of them singletons. Documented treatment: about 20 received Ad26.COV2.S at low or high dose, single or two shots; several received placebo; per-sample allocation not given. Sampling was done on day 63 after the first vaccine or placebo injection. Sequences were derived from peripheral blood, sampled in a trial of Ad26.COV2.S vaccine versus placebo. Receptor source: a person aged 18-60 years who received the Ad26.COV2.S COVID-19 vaccine or a placebo.

This rearrangement joins TRBV2 to TRBJ2-5; 8 bases are shared with TRBD1. Germline V gene data show CDR1 as SNHLY and CDR2 as FYNNEI. There are 15 residues in the CDR3. The junction had 7 bases not matched to a gene; V was cut back by 7 bases and J by 0 bases. DNA for the CDR3: TGTGCCAGCAAACCGGGACAGGAGTACCAAGAGACCCAGTACTTC. The encoded protein is CASKPGQEYQETQYF.

Written as DNA, the CDR3 is TGCGCCAGCAGCCAAGATTTTCTAGCGGGGGCCGCTAGCACAGATACGCAGTATTTT. Its translation is CASSQDFLAGAASTDTQYF. The rearrangement links TRBV4-3 to TRBJ2-3; TRBD2 matches 10 bases. This CDR3 is 19 amino acids long. V was pared by 0 bases and J by 0 bases, with 9 bases of the junction left unmatched. Germline V gene lookup returns CDR1 LGHNA and CDR2 YSLEER.

V gene TRBV6-5 combines with J gene TRBJ1-1; D is possibly TRBD1 (5 bases). Germline assignment: CDR1 MNHEY and CDR2 SVGAGI. The CDR3 consists of 14 residues. V was clipped by 0 bases and J by 5 bases, with 10 bases between them. The CDR3 protein is CASSYSTAGTEAFF. In DNA form, the CDR3 reads TGTGCCAGCAGTTACTCGACGGCAGGGACTGAAGCTTTCTTT.

This clone has just one count. The rearrangement links TRBV7-2 to TRBJ1-5; D gene uncertain. The CDR3 is 16 residues long. The germline V gene has CDR1 SGHTA and CDR2 FQGNSA. V was clipped by 1 base and J by 1 base, with 11 bases between them. In DNA form, the CDR3 reads TGTGCCAGCAGCTTAGTAGCGGGTTGGAGCAATCAGCCCCAGCATTTT. Amino acid sequence: CASSLVAGWSNQPQHF.

The V gene is TRBV2, the J gene TRBJ1-2; unclear D gene. This CDR3 has 12 amino acids. CDR1 is SNHLY and CDR2 is FYNNEI in the germline V gene. Trimming left V 5 bases short and J 8 bases short, with 12 bases between. The CDR3 DNA reads TGTGCCAGCAGTCTACAAGGAGGGGGCTACACCTTC. Protein sequence: CASSLQGGGYTF.

The V and J genes are TRBV5-3 and TRBJ2-7; 8 nucleotides match TRBD1. TRBV5-3 is identified as an open reading frame with a role that is uncertain. Germline trimming cut 4 bases from V and 2 bases from J; bases unmatched to any gene: 11. This CDR3 region has 16 residues. The CDR3 spells CARSTIRGRETYEQYF. For the CDR3, the DNA is TGTGCCAGAAGCACCATCAGGGGGCGTGAAACCTACGAGCAGTACTTC.

The rearrangement links TRBV13 to TRBJ2-2; D not certain. V was trimmed by 5 bases and J by 2 bases, leaving 12 bases between them. CDR1 and CDR2 from the germline V gene are PRHDT and FYEKMQ (reference sequence). This CDR3 comprises 15 residues. The CDR3 DNA is TGTGCCAGCAGCCTCGTCAGGAGTAACACCGGGGAGCTGTTTTTT. Translation: CASSLVRSNTGELFF.

This clone appeared once. Here the CDR3 reads CASSFTGNTEAFF. CDR3 DNA sequence: TGTGCCAGCAGCTTCACGGGGAACACTGAAGCTTTCTTT. The genes are TRBV7-9 and TRBJ1-1; D is unclear. Per the germline V gene, CDR1 is SEHNR and CDR2 is FQNEAQ (reference sequence). There are 13 residues in the CDR3. V was pared by 3 bases and J by 1 base, with 6 bases between.

The chain recombines TRBV28 with TRBJ1-2; tentative D call: TRBD1 (6 bases). Germline V gives CDR1 MDHEN, CDR2 SYDVKM. Trimming removed 2 bases at V and 7 bases at J, with 11 bases between. The CDR3 loop spans 13 amino acids. CDR3: CASSLQGISGYTF. CDR3 DNA: TGTGCCAGCAGTTTACAGGGGATTTCTGGCTACACCTTC.

The chain carries TRBV21-1 and TRBJ1-2; the table's D call TRBD1 went unverified against the DNA. TRBV21-1 is described as a pseudogene. There are 18 residues in the CDR3. For the CDR3, the DNA is TGTGCCAGCTCACGGAGGAGGGACAGGGGACGTAGAGGCTGTGGCTACACCTTC. Translating it yields CASSRRRDRGRRGCGYTF.

The chain has TRBV6-5 and TRBJ1-2; D perhaps matches TRBD1 (6 bases). The length of the CDR3 is 14 residues. V lost 5 bases and J lost 4, with 14 bases in between. The germline CDR1 and CDR2 sequences are MNHEY and SVGAGI. CDR3 in amino acids: CASSPQGKAYGYTF. CDR3 bases: TGTGCCAGCAGTCCCCAGGGGAAAGCCTATGGCTACACCTTC.

The rearrangement joins TRBV9 to TRBJ2-3; no clear D. Germline V CDR1 and CDR2: SGDLS, YYNGEE. The ends were cut back, 1 base at V and 0 bases at J, with 6 bases in the middle. This CDR3 region has 14 residues. CDR3 sequence (DNA): TGTGCCAGCAGCGTAAGCAGAAGCACAGATACGCAGTATTTT. As protein: CASSVSRSTDTQYF.

J is TRBJ1-1 and V is TRBV7-2; TRBD1 agrees at 7 bases. The CDR3 has 14 residues. The J segment lost 1 base and the V segment lost 3 bases, leaving 2 bases of the junction unmatched. Germline CDR1 SGHTA, CDR2 FQGNSA. CDR3 sequence (DNA): TGTGCCAGCAGCTTCGGGACAGAGAACACTGAAGCTTTCTTT. Its translation: CASSFGTENTEAFF.

The V and J genes are TRBV11-2 and TRBJ2-7; TRBD1 matches at 8 bases. The CDR3 is 14 residues long. CDR1 is SGHAT and CDR2 is FQNNGV in the germline V gene. J lost 5 bases, V lost 3 bases, and 6 bases had no gene match. The CDR3 sequence is CASSFTTGAHEQYF. CDR3 sequence (DNA): TGTGCCAGCAGCTTTACGACAGGGGCCCACGAGCAGTACTTC. Supplemented by reference TRBV11-2 and TRBJ2-7, the full variable domain reads EAGVAQSPRYKIIEKRQSVAFWCNPISGHATLYWYQQILGQGPKLLIQFQNNGVVDDSQLPKDRFSAERLKGVDSTLKIQPAKLEDSAVYLCASSFTTGAHEQYFGPGTRLTVT.

The chain combines TRBV2 with TRBJ2-3; D gene uncertain. The CDR3 spans 11 residues. V shed 6 bases and J shed 2 bases, with 3 bases lying between them. Germline loops: CDR1 SNHLY, CDR2 FYNNEI. CDR3 amino acids: CASRNTDTQYF. In nucleotides, the CDR3 is TGTGCCAGCAGGAACACAGATACGCAGTATTTT.

To note about this clone: The sample carries other DNA sequences with the same CDR3. The rearrangement uses TRBV4-2 and TRBJ2-3; D not resolved. CDR3 length: 14 amino acids. Germline lookup yields CDR1 LGHNA and CDR2 YNFKEQ. Trimming removed 0 bases at V and 1 base at J, with 5 bases between. CDR3 residues: CASSQDRRTDTQYF. For the CDR3, the DNA is TGTGCCAGCAGCCAAGATCGACGCACAGATACGCAGTATTTT.

CDR3 region: CASSLSGAPTNYGYTF. The CDR3 coding sequence is TGTGCCAGCAGTTTATCTGGGGCACCTACTAACTATGGCTACACCTTC. The chain recombines TRBV27 with TRBJ1-2, with D possibly matching TRBD1 (5 bases). The CDR3 is 16 amino acids. V dropped 0 bases and J dropped 0 bases, with 11 bases sitting between them. Germline CDR1 reads MNHEY; CDR2 reads SMNVEV (reference sequence).

This clone was counted between two and nine times. The chain employs TRBV5-1 and TRBJ2-7; D unresolved. This CDR3 is 14 amino acids long. Germline V gene lookup returns CDR1 SGHRS and CDR2 YFSETQ. V was cut by 4 bases and J by 5 bases, with 16 bases left in between. The CDR3 is CASSDRTPGHEQYF. Here the CDR3 DNA reads TGCGCCAGCAGCGACCGAACCCCGGGTCACGAGCAGTACTTC.

This clone has a handful of counts. The V call is TRBV28, the J call TRBJ2-3; 8 bases line up with TRBD2. Trimming took 4 bases from V and 10 from J; bases not matched to a gene: 10. Germline assignment: CDR1 MDHEN and CDR2 SYDVKM. This CDR3 comprises 14 residues. The CDR3 DNA reads TGTGCCAGCAGTTCGGGGGGGGCTCCGCGGGCGCAGTATTTT. Its translation: CASSSGGAPRAQYF.

The rearrangement links TRBV5-1 to TRBJ1-3; perhaps TRBD1 as D (6 bases). The germline V gene encodes CDR1 SGHRS and CDR2 YFSETQ. This CDR3 comprises 19 residues. Between the trimmed V and J ends, which lost 3 bases and 0 bases, there was a span of 22 bases. CDR3 in amino acids: CASSSGQNPHAYSGNTIYF. CDR3 DNA sequence: TGCGCCAGCAGCTCCGGACAGAATCCCCATGCTTACTCTGGAAACACCATATATTTT. Full variable domain (remainder filled in from reference TRBV5-1 and TRBJ1-3): KAGVTQTPRYLIKTRGQQVTLSCSPISGHRSVSWYQQTPGQGLQFLFEYFSETQRNKGNFPGRFSGRQFSNSRSEMNVSTLELGDSALYLCASSSGQNPHAYSGNTIYFGEGSWLTVV.

The chain couples TRBV5-4 to TRBJ2-2; 8 bases are shared with TRBD2. The CDR3 sequence is 16 residues long. The junction had 7 bases not matched to a gene; V was cut back by 4 bases and J by 2 bases. Germline lookup yields CDR1 SGHNT and CDR2 YYREEE (reference sequence). The CDR3 reads CASSAGGAGNTGELFF. The CDR3 coding sequence is TGTGCCAGCAGCGCCGGGGGGGCCGGAAACACCGGGGAGCTGTTTTTT. Drawing the rest from reference TRBV5-4 and TRBJ2-2, the complete variable domain is ETGVTQSPTHLIKTRGQQVTLRCSSQSGHNTVSWYQQALGQGPQFIFQYYREEENGRGNFPPRFSGLQFPNYSSELNVNALELDDSALYLCASSAGGAGNTGELFFGEGSRLTVL.

J is TRBJ1-5 and V is TRBV7-6; D unresolved. The CDR3 runs to 17 residues. The germline CDR1 and CDR2 sequences are SGHVS and FNYEAQ. V was trimmed by 1 base and J by 1 base, leaving 14 bases between them. Written as DNA, the CDR3 is TGTGCCAGCAGCTTAGGAGGGTACCCCGGGAGCAATCAGCCCCAGCATTTT. Protein sequence: CASSLGGYPGSNQPQHF.

The rearrangement joins TRBV6-2 or TRBV6-3 to TRBJ2-3; 8 nucleotides match TRBD2. Germline V gene lookup returns CDR1 MNHEY and CDR2 SVGEGT. V was clipped by 7 bases and J by 4 bases; unmatched bases: 10. The CDR3 consists of 15 residues. CDR3 loop: CASTPSDGGADTQYF. The CDR3 nucleotides read TGTGCCAGCACCCCCTCGGACGGGGGGGCAGATACGCAGTATTTT.

The CDR3 spells CASSPRTGGGFYEQFF. The CDR3 region has the DNA TGTGCCAGCAGCCCGCGGACAGGGGGTGGGTTCTATGAGCAGTTCTTC. V gene TRBV7-9 combines with J gene TRBJ2-1; 10 bases line up with TRBD1. The junction had 12 bases not matched to a gene; V was cut back by 5 bases and J by 8 bases. This CDR3 spans 16 amino acids. Germline-derived CDR1 and CDR2 are SEHNR and FQNEAQ (reference sequence). The whole variable domain, filled in from reference TRBV7-9 and TRBJ2-1, reads DTGVSQNPRHKITKRGQNVTFRCDPISEHNRLYWYRQTLGQGPEFLTYFQNEAQLEKSRLLSDRFSAERPKGSFSTLEIQRTEQGDSAMYLCASSPRTGGGFYEQFFGPGTRLTVL.

The J gene is TRBJ1-1, the V gene TRBV19; no reliable D call. V lost 4 bases and J 6 bases, leaving 18 bases between the germline ends. Germline CDR1 and CDR2: LNHDA and SQIVND (reference sequence). There are 15 residues in the CDR3. The CDR3 DNA reads TGTGCCAGTAGTACCCCCGCTAGAGGGAATTCTGAAGCTTTCTTT. This sequence encodes CASSTPARGNSEAFF.

The chain has TRBV29-1 and TRBJ2-5, with TRBD2 matching over 15 bases. The CDR3 extends over 17 amino acids. After removal of 3 bases from V and 4 bases from J, the junction contained 9 bases not matched to a gene. CDR1 is SQVTM and CDR2 is ANQGSEA in the germline V gene. The CDR3 DNA follows: TGCAGCGTTGAGTTCGGACTAGCGGGGGGGCTACGAGAGACCCAGTACTTC. Protein product: CSVEFGLAGGLRETQYF.

The V gene is TRBV30, the J gene TRBJ2-3, with D possibly being TRBD2 (6 bases). Germline CDR1 GTSNPN, CDR2 SVGIG (reference sequence). The CDR3 length is 16 residues. Trimming took off 2 bases at V and 3 bases at J, with 18 bases between the two ends. DNA of the CDR3: TGTGCCTGGAGTACGCCTCGGCGGGGTCGGACAGATACGCAGTATTTT. This gives the protein CAWSTPRRGRTDTQYF.

The CDR3 reads CASREDRGYGYTF. The CDR3 DNA is TGTGCCAGCAGAGAGGACAGGGGATATGGCTACACCTTC. V is TRBV2 and J is TRBJ1-2, with 9 bases lining up with TRBD1. CDR1 and CDR2 from the germline V gene are SNHLY and FYNNEI. After removal of 6 bases from V and 5 bases from J, the junction contained 4 bases not matched to a gene. CDR3 length: 13 amino acids. The variable domain in full, completed from reference TRBV2 and TRBJ1-2, reads EPEVTQTPSHQVTQMGQEVILRCVPISNHLYFYWYRQILGQKVEFLVSFYNNEISEKSEIFDDQFSVERPDGSNFTLKIRSTKLEDSAMYFCASREDRGYGYTFGSGTRLTVV.

The rearrangement links TRBV23-1 to TRBJ1-5, with 7 bases that match TRBD1. TRBV23-1 is known as an ORF, though its function is uncertain. V lost 0 bases to trimming and J lost 1 base; unmatched junction nucleotides: 0. This CDR3 has 15 residues. The CDR3 DNA reads as TGCGCCAGCAGTCAATCCAGGGGGAGCAATCAGCCCCAGCATTTT. Encoded protein: CASSQSRGSNQPQHF.

The chain links TRBV6-6 to TRBJ2-3; 9 nucleotides line up with TRBD2. From germline, CDR1 is MNHNY and CDR2 SVGAGI (reference sequence). Germline trimming cut 0 bases from V and 3 bases from J; bases unmatched to any gene: 4. CDR3 length: 16 amino acids. In DNA, the CDR3 is TGTGCCAGCAGTTACTCTCTAGCGGGGTATACAGATACGCAGTATTTT. It specifies CASSYSLAGYTDTQYF.